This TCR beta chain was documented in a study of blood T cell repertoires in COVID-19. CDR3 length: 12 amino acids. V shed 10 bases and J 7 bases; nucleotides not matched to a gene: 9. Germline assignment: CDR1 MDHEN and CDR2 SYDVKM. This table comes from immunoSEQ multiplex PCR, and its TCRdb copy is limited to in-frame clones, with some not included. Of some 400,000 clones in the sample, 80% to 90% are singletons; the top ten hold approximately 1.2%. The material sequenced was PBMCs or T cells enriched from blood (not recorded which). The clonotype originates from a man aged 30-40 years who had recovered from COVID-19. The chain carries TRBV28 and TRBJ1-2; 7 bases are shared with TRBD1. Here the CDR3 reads CAISGQGGGYTF. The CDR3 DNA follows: TGTGCCATCAGCGGGCAGGGGGGTGGCTACACCTTC.